The 27 T cell receptor beta chains presented below share a single source sample, sequenced in a study of cytomegalovirus exposure and HLA in healthy donors. Both 60 Vbeta primers and 13 Jbeta primers went into the PCR. TCRdb's table, derived via immunoSEQ multiplex PCR, lists solely in-frame clones and lacks some. The table has under 250,000 clones, approximately 80% seen once. The sequenced sample was PBMCs. These receptors were obtained from a woman aged 25 to 39 in good health and CMV-seronegative.

The chain has TRBV28 and TRBJ1-4; 7 nucleotides align to TRBD1. The CDR3 contains 14 residues. Germline V CDR1 and CDR2: MDHEN, SYDVKM. With 3 bases clipped from V and 8 bases from J, the junction kept 6 bases outside the gene matches. The CDR3 loop is CASSLTGRGEKLFF. DNA of the CDR3: TGTGCCAGCAGTTTGACAGGGCGAGGGGAAAAACTGTTTTTT. Using reference TRBV28 and TRBJ1-4 for the parts outside the CDR3, the full variable domain is DVKVTQSSRYLVKRTGEKVFLECVQDMDHENMFWYRQDPGLGLRLIYFSYDVKMKEKGDIPEGYSVSREKKERFSLILESASTNQTSMYLCASSLTGRGEKLFFGSGTQLSVL.

The chain recombines TRBV7-3 with TRBJ2-3; 9 bases are a match to TRBD2. The germline V gene has CDR1 SGHTA and CDR2 FQGTGA. V trimming: 3 bases; J trimming: 4 bases; junction bases outside the gene matches: 11. CDR3 length equals 17 residues. The CDR3 loop is CASSLGSGGGAPDTQYF. The CDR3 coding sequence is TGTGCCAGCAGCTTGGGGTCGGGCGGGGGGGCGCCAGATACGCAGTATTTT.

The chain combines TRBV2 with TRBJ1-2; D possibly corresponds to TRBD1 (5 bases). The V and J ends lost 2 bases and 6 bases respectively, with 10 bases between them. The germline V gene has CDR1 SNHLY and CDR2 FYNNEI. This CDR3 has 13 residues. The CDR3 nucleotides read TGTGCCAGCAGTGAAACGGGGGTCGATGGCTACACCTTC. Its translation is CASSETGVDGYTF. The whole variable domain, remainder taken from reference TRBV2 and TRBJ1-2, is EPEVTQTPSHQVTQMGQEVILRCVPISNHLYFYWYRQILGQKVEFLVSFYNNEISEKSEIFDDQFSVERPDGSNFTLKIRSTKLEDSAMYFCASSETGVDGYTFGSGTRLTVV.

Concerning this clone: A read error may produce the germline difference seen at one junction end. Other nucleotide sequences from this sample produce the same CDR3. The rearrangement links TRBV20-1 to TRBJ1-2, with D tentatively TRBD1 (6 bases). From germline, CDR1 is DFQATT and CDR2 SNEGSKA (reference sequence). The CDR3 is 11 amino acids. The CDR3 spells CSATTGYGYTF. The CDR3 DNA follows: TGCAGCGCTACTACAGGGTATGGCTACACCTTC.

This clone was detected once. The rearrangement uses TRBV5-1 and TRBJ2-1; TRBD2 matches 13 bases. V trimming: 4 bases; J trimming: 6 bases; junction bases outside the gene matches: 7. Germline V lookup: CDR1 SGHRS, CDR2 YFSETQ. CDR3 length: 16 amino acids. The CDR3 bases are TGCGCCAGCAGCGTTTGGACTAGCGGGAGCATCAATGAGCAGTTCTTC. Residues: CASSVWTSGSINEQFF.

The chain links TRBV2 to TRBJ2-1; TRBD2 matches at 8 bases. Germline trimming cut 4 bases from V and 6 bases from J; bases unmatched to any gene: 8. In germline, CDR1 is SNHLY, CDR2 FYNNEI. The CDR3 runs 15 residues. CDR3 DNA sequence: TGTGCCAGCAGTGTATACGGGGGGGCCCTCAATGAGCAGTTCTTC. It codes for CASSVYGGALNEQFF.

V is TRBV9 and J is TRBJ2-5; 7 nucleotides line up with TRBD2. The CDR3 runs to 15 residues. The V gene's germline CDR1 is SGDLS and CDR2 YYNGEE. Trimming removed 2 bases from V and 0 bases from J; junction bases left unmatched: 4. The CDR3 spells CASSVRRGYQETQYF. The CDR3 DNA sequence: TGTGCCAGCAGCGTTAGGCGGGGGTACCAAGAGACCCAGTACTTC.

This chain uses TRBV2 with TRBJ2-7, with TRBD1 identical over 10 bases. The CDR3 has 14 amino acids. Germline V gene data show CDR1 as SNHLY and CDR2 as FYNNEI. Germline trimming cut 4 bases from V and 2 bases from J; bases unmatched to any gene: 2. As DNA, the CDR3 is TGTGCCAGCAGTGGGGACAGGGGAACCTACGAGCAGTACTTC. Its translation is CASSGDRGTYEQYF.

V gene TRBV5-5 combines with J gene TRBJ2-7; 8 nucleotides line up with TRBD2. The junction had 4 bases not matched to a gene; V was cut back by 0 bases and J by 2 bases. CDR1 is SGHKS, CDR2 YYEKEE, per germline (reference sequence). This CDR3 is built from 15 residues. The CDR3 DNA sequence: TGTGCCAGCAGCTTGGGCGGGGGGAAGACCTACGAGCAGTACTTC. This gives the protein CASSLGGGKTYEQYF.

V and J are TRBV30 and TRBJ2-7; the D is unclear. The CDR3 contains 11 residues. V lost 1 base, J lost 3 bases, and 4 bases lay in between. Germline values: CDR1 GTSNPN, CDR2 SVGIG (reference sequence). CDR3 nucleotides: TGTGCCTGGAGTGCACACTACGAGCAGTACTTC. As protein: CAWSAHYEQYF.

The rearrangement links TRBV5-1 to TRBJ2-1, with D possibly TRBD1 on 5 matching bases. The germline V and J ends were trimmed by 1 base and 1 base, with 12 bases remaining between them. Germline V gene lookup returns CDR1 SGHRS and CDR2 YFSETQ. There are 16 residues in the CDR3. The DNA of the CDR3 is TGCGCCAGCAGCTTGATGATGCAGGGTTCCTACAATGAGCAGTTCTTC. Its protein is CASSLMMQGSYNEQFF.

The V call is TRBV28, the J call TRBJ2-7, with 9 nucleotides matching TRBD1. With V trimmed by 8 bases and J by 6 bases, 5 bases remained unmatched. Germline assignment: CDR1 MDHEN and CDR2 SYDVKM. CDR3 length: 12 amino acids. Here the CDR3 reads CASGGQGAEQYF. CDR3 nucleotide sequence: TGTGCCAGCGGGGGACAGGGAGCCGAGCAGTACTTC.

This clone was detected only once. CDR3 amino acids: CASSRRSSYNSPLHF. CDR3 in DNA: TGTGCCAGCAGCCGGAGGAGCTCCTATAATTCACCCCTCCACTTT. The V gene is TRBV13, the J gene TRBJ1-6; D unresolved. Trimming pared 5 bases from V and 0 bases from J, leaving 8 bases between. CDR3 length equals 15 residues. Looked up from germline, CDR1 is PRHDT and CDR2 is FYEKMQ (reference sequence).

The chain links TRBV5-4 to TRBJ2-1, with D perhaps TRBD2 (6 bases). Per germline, CDR1 SGHNT and CDR2 YYREEE (reference sequence). The germline V and J ends were trimmed by 4 bases and 5 bases, with 16 bases remaining between them. The CDR3 extends over 15 amino acids. The CDR3 sequence is CASSQETGVDNEQFF. CDR3 DNA: TGTGCCAGCAGCCAAGAAACGGGAGTAGACAATGAGCAGTTCTTC.

This clone was counted between two and nine times. The chain is built from TRBV5-1 and TRBJ1-2; perhaps TRBD1 as D (6 bases). Trimming shortened V by 3 bases and J by 8 bases, and 17 bases separated the two germline ends. This CDR3 is built from 14 residues. Germline V CDR1 and CDR2: SGHRS, YFSETQ. CDR3 loop: CASSSLAAGEGYTF. CDR3 bases: TGCGCCAGCAGCTCCCTTGCAGCAGGGGAGGGCTACACCTTC. Full variable domain (missing parts from reference TRBV5-1 and TRBJ1-2): KAGVTQTPRYLIKTRGQQVTLSCSPISGHRSVSWYQQTPGQGLQFLFEYFSETQRNKGNFPGRFSGRQFSNSRSEMNVSTLELGDSALYLCASSSLAAGEGYTFGSGTRLTVV.

In this sample, this clone turned up once. The chain links TRBV18 to TRBJ2-1; the match to TRBD2 covers 13 bases. The germline V gene encodes CDR1 KGHSH and CDR2 LQKENI. This CDR3 has 16 residues. V shed 0 bases, J shed 8 bases, and the junction held 4 bases outside the gene matches. The CDR3 here is CASSPPTSGRADEQFF. The CDR3 bases are TGTGCCAGCTCACCACCAACTAGCGGGAGGGCCGATGAGCAGTTCTTC.

The V call is TRBV19, the J call TRBJ2-5; 7 positions match TRBD2. Germline loops: CDR1 LNHDA, CDR2 SQIVND (reference sequence). CDR3 length: 15 amino acids. V lost 5 bases, J lost 2 bases, and 8 bases stayed unmatched. The CDR3 nucleotides are TGTGCCAGTAGTTCGGCGGCTAGCGGACAAGAGACCCAGTACTTC. This gives the protein CASSSAASGQETQYF.

The chain has TRBV30 and TRBJ2-7; possible D gene TRBD2, 5 bases. V was cut by 5 bases and J by 1 base, with 9 bases left in between. Germline V lookup: CDR1 GTSNPN, CDR2 SVGIG (reference sequence). This CDR3 is built from 12 residues. The CDR3 nucleotides are TGTGCCTGGGACGCGGGTTCCTACGAGCAGTACTTC. Translated: CAWDAGSYEQYF.

The chain recombines TRBV7-8 with TRBJ1-6, with D unresolved. The CDR3 totals 14 residues. The germline V gene has CDR1 SGHVS and CDR2 FQNEAQ. V lost 2 bases and J 9 bases, leaving 11 bases between the germline ends. CDR3 DNA: TGTGCCAGCAGCTTACAGGAGGTCGGTTCACCCCTCCACTTT. This gives the protein CASSLQEVGSPLHF.

The rearrangement uses TRBV18 and TRBJ1-1; D is unclear. Germline lookup yields CDR1 KGHSH and CDR2 LQKENI. Trimming stripped 3 bases from V and 1 base from J, with 12 bases between. This CDR3 is 15 amino acids long. The CDR3 loop is CASSPPFRQNTEAFF. CDR3 nucleotides: TGTGCCAGCTCACCCCCTTTTCGACAGAACACTGAAGCTTTCTTT.

The chain uses TRBV6-4 and TRBJ2-7, with D possibly TRBD1 on 5 matching bases. Germline-derived CDR1 and CDR2 are MRHNA and SNTAGT. V lost 6 bases and J 7 bases, leaving 16 bases between the germline ends. The CDR3 extends over 13 amino acids. The CDR3 DNA follows: TGTGCCAGCAGCCCCAACTCAGGGCTGGAGCAGTACTTC. As protein: CASSPNSGLEQYF.

This clone was counted a few times. In DNA, the CDR3 is TGTGCCAGCAGCTTTTCCCGGACTAGCGGGGGGAACAATGAGCAGTTCTTC. It is translated as CASSFSRTSGGNNEQFF. The chain uses TRBV11-2 and TRBJ2-1, with 14 bases matching TRBD2. V gave up 3 bases and J gave up 5 bases; unmatched junction bases: 6. The germline CDR1 and CDR2 sequences are SGHAT and FQNNGV. This CDR3 is 17 amino acids long.

This clone was detected once. The chain joins TRBV5-4 to TRBJ2-4, with 7 bases that match TRBD1. Germline CDR1 is SGHNT and CDR2 is YYREEE (reference sequence). This CDR3 region has 18 residues. J lost 0 bases, V lost 0 bases, and 9 bases had no gene match. CDR3 in DNA: TGTGCCAGCAGCTTGGGGCAGGGGGAGAGGTCAGCCAAAAACATTCAGTACTTC. It codes for CASSLGQGERSAKNIQYF.

The chain joins TRBV5-1 to TRBJ2-1, with 10 bases fitting TRBD1. The CDR3 extends over 17 amino acids. Trimming cost V 0 bases and J 8 bases; bases outside gene matches: 11. Germline V gene sequence: CDR1 SGHRS, CDR2 YFSETQ. The CDR3: CASSLAPSGQGKDEQFF. As DNA, the CDR3 is TGCGCCAGCAGCTTGGCCCCCTCGGGACAGGGGAAAGATGAGCAGTTCTTC.

Only one count was recorded for this clone. The J gene is TRBJ1-2, the V gene TRBV10-3, with D perhaps TRBD1 (5 bases). The germline V gene encodes CDR1 ENHRY and CDR2 SYGVKD. The CDR3 sequence is 11 residues long. CDR3 region: CAALGGYGYTF. In DNA, the CDR3 is TGTGCAGCTCTGGGGGGCTATGGCTACACCTTC.

The chain uses TRBV5-1 and TRBJ2-5; D might be TRBD2 (6 bases). Trimming left V 3 bases short and J 5 bases short, with 8 bases between. Per the germline V gene, CDR1 is SGHRS and CDR2 is YFSETQ. The CDR3 covers 12 residues. CDR3 protein: CASSSEGETQYF. The CDR3 coding sequence is TGCGCCAGCAGCTCGGAGGGGGAGACCCAGTACTTC.

The chain employs TRBV2 and TRBJ2-5; D unclear. Germline CDR1 reads SNHLY; CDR2 reads FYNNEI. The CDR3 contains 11 residues. V dropped 5 bases and J dropped 2 bases, with 3 bases sitting between them. The CDR3 protein is CASSYQETQYF. CDR3 bases: TGTGCCAGCAGTTATCAAGAGACCCAGTACTTC.